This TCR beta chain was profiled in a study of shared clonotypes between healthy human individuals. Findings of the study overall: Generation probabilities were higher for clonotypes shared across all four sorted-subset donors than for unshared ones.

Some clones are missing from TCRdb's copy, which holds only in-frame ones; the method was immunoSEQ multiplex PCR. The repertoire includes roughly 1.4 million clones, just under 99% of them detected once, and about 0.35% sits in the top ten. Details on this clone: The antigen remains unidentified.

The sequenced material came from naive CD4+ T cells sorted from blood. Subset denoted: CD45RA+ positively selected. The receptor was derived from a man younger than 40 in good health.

The DNA of the CDR3 is TGTGCCAGCAGCTTAGTTGGCAATCCCGGGGAGACCCAGTACTTC. It codes for CASSLVGNPGETQYF. The chain combines TRBV11-3 with TRBJ2-5; unclear D gene. CDR3 length equals 15 residues. With 1 base removed from V and 5 bases from J, the gap between germline ends came to 14 bases. Germline loops: CDR1 SGHNT, CDR2 YENEEA.